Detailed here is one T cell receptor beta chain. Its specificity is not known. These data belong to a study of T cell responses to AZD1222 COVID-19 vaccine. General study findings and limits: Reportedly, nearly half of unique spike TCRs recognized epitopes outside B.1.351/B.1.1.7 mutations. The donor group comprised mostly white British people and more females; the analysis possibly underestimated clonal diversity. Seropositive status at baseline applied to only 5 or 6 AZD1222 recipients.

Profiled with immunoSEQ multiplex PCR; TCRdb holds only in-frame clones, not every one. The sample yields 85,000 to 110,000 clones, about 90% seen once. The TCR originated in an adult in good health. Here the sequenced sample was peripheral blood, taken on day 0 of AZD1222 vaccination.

CDR3 sequence (DNA): TGTGCCAGCAGTTTAGGGGGGAATCAGTACTTC. Encoded protein: CASSLGGNQYF. V is TRBV12-3 or TRBV12-4 and J is TRBJ2-7, with D tentatively TRBD1 or TRBD2 (5 bases each). This CDR3 region has 11 residues. The V and J ends lost 1 base and 10 bases respectively, with 8 bases between them.